The rows below give T cell receptor beta chains drawn from one sample of a study of T cells in narcolepsy. Generated by immunoSEQ multiplex PCR, the TCRdb table keeps only in-frame clones and is missing some. The sample records some 30,000 clones, approximately 84% being singletons. What was sequenced was CD45RA- memory CD4+ T cells from PBMCs. The receptors come from a human donor with narcolepsy. Each CDR3 is given with its conserved first and last residue. D genes are given only for firm matches. Rows may omit the clone size; those that give it use once, few, many or a size class.

clone_size j_call v_call d_call cdr3_nt cdr3_aa
. TRBJ1-1 TRBV6-5 . TGTGCCAGCCAGAGTCGACAGATGAACACTGAAGCTTTCTTT CASQSRQMNTEAFF
. TRBJ2-7 TRBV18 . TGTGCCAGCTCACCTTTAAACGAGCAGTACTTC CASSPLNEQYF
. TRBJ2-2 TRBV4-3 . TGCGCCAGCAGCCAAGATCAAAGGGTTCCCGGGGAGCTGTTTTTT CASSQDQRVPGELFF
. TRBJ2-5 TRBV7-2 . TGTGCCAGCAGCTTAGGGGCACGACAAGAGACCCAGTACTTC CASSLGARQETQYF
. TRBJ2-7 TRBV5-1 TRBD1 TGCGCCAGCAGCGTTACAGGGGGCCCTCCCTACGAGCAGTACTTC CASSVTGGPPYEQYF
. TRBJ1-4 TRBV30 . TGTGCCTGGAGCCCCGACCGCGGACCAGGTGAAAAACTGTTTTTT CAWSPDRGPGEKLFF
. TRBJ1-1 TRBV28 TRBD1 TGTGCCAGCAGTTTGACAGGGGCCCTTTACACTGAAGCTTTCTTC CASSLTGALYTEAFF
few TRBJ1-5 TRBV6-1 . TGTGCCAGCCTTGGGACGGGGAATCAGCCCCAGCATTTT CASLGTGNQPQHF
few TRBJ2-7 TRBV5-1 TRBD2 TGCGCCAGCAGCTCGGGTAGCGGGGGGCCAAGCTCCTACGAGCAGTACTTC CASSSGSGGPSSYEQYF
. TRBJ1-4 TRBV4-3 TRBD1 TGCGCCAGCAGCCAAGCAGGGGGCGAAGGTGAAAAACTGTTTTTT CASSQAGGEGEKLFF
. TRBJ1-2 TRBV6-5 . TGTGCCAGCAGTTATAGGCAGGGCCATGGCTACACCTTC CASSYRQGHGYTF
. TRBJ2-2 TRBV10-3 TRBD1 TGTGCCTCGTCAGGGGGCAGCACCGGGGAGCTGTTTTTT CASSGGSTGELFF
. TRBJ2-1 TRBV5-8 . TGTGCCAGCAGCCCACTGGCAGGGAACCACAATGAGCAGTTCTTC CASSPLAGNHNEQFF
. TRBJ2-3 TRBV29-1 . TGCAGCAGGGCAGGGCCCAGGGATACGCAGTATTTT CSRAGPRDTQYF
. TRBJ2-3 TRBV6-1 . TGTGCCAGCAGTGAATTCTCAGATACGCAGTATTTT CASSEFSDTQYF
. TRBJ1-5 TRBV2 . TGTGCCAGCAGTGAAGAGCAGGCCCGCGCCCAGCCCCAGCATTTT CASSEEQARAQPQHF
. TRBJ1-4 TRBV5-1 . TGCGCCAGCAGCTTAGGAGGTTTGCAGGGACAAAGAGAAAAACTGTTTTTT CASSLGGLQGQREKLFF
. TRBJ2-3 TRBV7-6 . TGTGCCAGCAGCCCCCCCCGGGGGCCCAATACGCAGTATTTT CASSPPRGPNTQYF
. TRBJ2-1 TRBV19 TRBD2 TGTGCCAGTAGTATCCTCGGGGGGGCAGGCAATGAGCAGTTCTTC CASSILGGAGNEQFF
. TRBJ2-3 TRBV19 . TGTGCCAGTAGTATGCCCCTAGGACTCACAGATACGCAGTATTTT CASSMPLGLTDTQYF
. TRBJ2-3 TRBV7-2 TRBD1 TGTGCCAGCAGCCAGAACAGGGGGCGCTCAGATACGCAGTATTTT CASSQNRGRSDTQYF
. TRBJ2-3 TRBV19 TRBD1 TGTGCCAGTAGTCGCGGGACAGGGATCACAGATACGCAGTATTTT CASSRGTGITDTQYF
. TRBJ2-7 TRBV27 . TGTGCCAGCAGTTTAGCTGCAATTGATTACGAGCAGTACTTC CASSLAAIDYEQYF
. TRBJ2-1 TRBV9 . TGTGCCAGCAGCCCAAGGGCAGAAGGGCTAAGCTCCTACAATGAGCAGTTCTTC CASSPRAEGLSSYNEQFF
. TRBJ2-1 TRBV6-7 . TGTGCCAGCAGTTACGTCTCGGGGGCAGGGGACCCCTACAATGAGCAGTTCTTC CASSYVSGAGDPYNEQFF
. TRBJ1-3 TRBV19 . TGTGCCAGTAGTACAACTGGAAACACCATATATTTT CASSTTGNTIYF
. TRBJ2-5 TRBV6-8 TRBD2 TGTGCCAGCAGCTATAGCGGGGGCCAAGAGACCCAGTACTTC CASSYSGGQETQYF
. TRBJ2-7 TRBV28 TRBD2 TGTGCCAGCACTTATAGCGGGTCGTCCTACGAGCAGTACTTC CASTYSGSSYEQYF
. TRBJ1-2 TRBV7-2 . TGTGCCAGCAGCTTCCAAGCACCCAACTATGGCTACACCTTC CASSFQAPNYGYTF
. TRBJ2-3 TRBV9 . TGTGCCAGCAGCCAGAGTAGTGGGGGGGATACGCAGTATTTT CASSQSSGGDTQYF
. TRBJ1-1 TRBV18 . TGTGCCAGCTCACCCCCAAACCTGAACACTGAAGCTTTCTTT CASSPPNLNTEAFF
. TRBJ1-1 TRBV6-1 . TGTGCCAGCAGGCCCAGTGATGGGGGGAACACTGAAGCTTTCTTT CASRPSDGGNTEAFF
. TRBJ2-2 TRBV5-8 . TGTGCCAGCAGCTTGACAGGGACCGGGGAGCTGTTTTTT CASSLTGTGELFF
. TRBJ1-1 TRBV19 . TGTGCCAGTAGCACCCAGGCCCAAGCTTTCTTT CASSTQAQAFF
. TRBJ1-5 TRBV6-1 TRBD1 TGTGCCAGCATCACAGGGGGGTTGAATCAGCCCCAGCATTTT CASITGGLNQPQHF
. TRBJ2-5 TRBV19 . TGTGCCAGTAGTATAGTTGGTGGGTCCGGGTACCAAGAGACCCAGTACTTC CASSIVGGSGYQETQYF
. TRBJ2-3 TRBV5-6 TRBD2 TGTGCCAGCAGACATAGCGGGGGGAGGTATACGCAGTATTTT CASRHSGGRYTQYF
. TRBJ2-5 TRBV2 TRBD2 TGTGCCAGCAATATAGGGACTAGCGGGGGGGCGAGGGAGACCCAGTACTTC CASNIGTSGGARETQYF
. TRBJ2-5 TRBV7-6 . TGTGCCAGCAGACCCCTTGTGCAAGAGACCCAGTACTTC CASRPLVQETQYF
once TRBJ1-3 TRBV7-2 . TGTGCCAGCAGCGTAGAGGTGACGGTCGGTAACACCATATATTTT CASSVEVTVGNTIYF
. TRBJ2-2 TRBV19 TRBD1 TGTGCCAGTAGTTCAAAAACAGGGGGTCGAACCGGGGAGCTGTTTTTT CASSSKTGGRTGELFF
. TRBJ2-2 TRBV11-2 TRBD1 TGTGCCAGCAGCGCCCGGACAGGGGGCAACGGGGAGCTGTTTTTT CASSARTGGNGELFF
few TRBJ2-4 TRBV4-2 TRBD2 TGTGCCAGCAGCCACCCTAGCGGGGGACCCATGATAGCCAAAAACATTCAGTACTTC CASSHPSGGPMIAKNIQYF
. TRBJ1-1 TRBV5-4 TRBD1 TGTGCCAGCAGCTTGAGGAGGCAGGGGGGTGTAAGGACTGAAGCTTTCTTT CASSLRRQGGVRTEAFF
. TRBJ2-1 TRBV9 TRBD2 TGTGCCAGCAGCGTAGATCAATGGCGGGGGGGTACCTACAATGAGCAGTTCTTC CASSVDQWRGGTYNEQFF
. TRBJ1-1 TRBV11-2 . TGTGCCAGCAGCTTCCAGGGTGGGGGCATGAACACTGAAGCTTTCTTT CASSFQGGGMNTEAFF
. TRBJ2-7 TRBV11-2 TRBD1 TGTGCCAGCAGCTTAGACAGGGGGCGGGGATTCGACGAGCAGTACTTC CASSLDRGRGFDEQYF
. TRBJ1-6 TRBV5-1 . TGCGCCAGCAGCTTGAGAGGGGCTCGCTCACCCCTCCACTTT CASSLRGARSPLHF
. TRBJ1-1 TRBV18 . TGTGCCAGCACAGGGTTGAGTAAGGACACTGAAGCTTTCTTT CASTGLSKDTEAFF
few TRBJ1-1 TRBV29-1 . TGCAGCGTTGTACCCAGGGCCACTGAAGCTTTCTTT CSVVPRATEAFF
. TRBJ1-2 TRBV30 TRBD1 TGTGCCTGGAGCCCCCCGGGACAGGCGATGTATGGCTACACCTTC CAWSPPGQAMYGYTF